The entry below gives a single TCR beta chain sequence along with its context. Participant ages covered roughly 18 to 89 years across about 25 US areas. Donors in Cohort 3 counted as recovered after two negative PCRs, clearance, or symptom resolution. In the source study's methods: Estimates of nucleated cell counts were drawn from the amplification of reference gene primers. Repertoires were generated with immunoSEQ multiplex PCR, while TCRdb's copy carries only in-frame clones and drops some. That table supplies the V and J calls and clone size; D and trimming were determined from the DNA. This sample has 200,000 to 250,000 clones; 70% to 85% occur once, and the top ten carry approximately 3.6%. Germline V gene lookup returns CDR1 KGHSH and CDR2 LQKENI. This CDR3 contains 15 residues. The V end was cut by 5 bases, the J end by 5 bases, with 16 bases between. The data originate from a study of blood T cell repertoires in COVID-19.

The V call is TRBV18, the J call TRBJ1-5, with TRBD1 as a possible D gene (5 bases). This sequence originates from a woman aged 55-70 years who had recovered from COVID-19. Sequencing used PBMCs or T cells enriched from blood (not recorded which). This CDR3 is CASSKGLARDQPQHF. The CDR3 nucleotides are TGTGCCAGCTCAAAGGGACTCGCAAGAGATCAGCCCCAGCATTTT.